These 2 T cell receptor beta chains originate from one sample sequenced in a study of cytomegalovirus exposure and HLA in healthy donors. The PCR had 60 Vbeta and 13 Jbeta primers. Method: immunoSEQ multiplex PCR; TCRdb's copy keeps in-frame clones and lacks some. This table holds 150,000 to 160,000 clones, over 70% found once. The sample was PBMCs. Every receptor here comes from a man aged 25 to 45 in good health and CMV-seropositive.

The chain carries TRBV7-9 and TRBJ2-5, with 7 bases lining up with TRBD2. The closer fit of TRBJ2-7 to the DNA end suggests the J call may be wrong. The CDR3 consists of 16 residues. CDR1 and CDR2 from the germline V gene are SEHNR and FQNEAQ (reference sequence). The CDR3 is CASSQSNSGNGYEQYF. CDR3 nucleotides: TGTGCCAGCAGCCAAAGCAACAGCGGGAATGGTTACGAGCAGTACTTC.

The CDR3 region has the DNA TGTGCCAGCAGAGAGTTTCAGGCGGGAACCTACGAGCAGTACTTC. This sequence encodes CASREFQAGTYEQYF. The chain recombines TRBV4-2 with TRBJ2-7, with TRBD2 as a possible D gene (6 bases). Trimming pared 6 bases from V and 2 bases from J, leaving 17 bases between. Per germline, CDR1 LGHNA and CDR2 YNFKEQ. This CDR3 spans 15 amino acids.